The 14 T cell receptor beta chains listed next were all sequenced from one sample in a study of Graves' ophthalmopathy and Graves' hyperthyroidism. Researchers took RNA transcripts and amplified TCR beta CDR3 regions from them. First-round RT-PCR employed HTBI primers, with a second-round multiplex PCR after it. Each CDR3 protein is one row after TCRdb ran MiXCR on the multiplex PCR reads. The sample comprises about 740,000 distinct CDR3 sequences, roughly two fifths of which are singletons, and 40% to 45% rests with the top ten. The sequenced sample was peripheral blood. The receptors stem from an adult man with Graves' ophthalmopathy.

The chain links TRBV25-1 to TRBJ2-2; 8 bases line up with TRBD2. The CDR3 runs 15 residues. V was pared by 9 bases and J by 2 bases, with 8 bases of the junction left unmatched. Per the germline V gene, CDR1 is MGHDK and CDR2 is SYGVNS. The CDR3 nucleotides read TGTGCCAGTAGAATAGCGGGACCTAACACCGGGGAGCTGTTTTTT. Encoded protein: CASRIAGPNTGELFF.

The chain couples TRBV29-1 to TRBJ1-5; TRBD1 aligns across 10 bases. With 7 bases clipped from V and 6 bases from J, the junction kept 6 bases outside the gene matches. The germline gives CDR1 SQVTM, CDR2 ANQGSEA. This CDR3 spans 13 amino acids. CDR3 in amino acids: CSAMGQGFQPQHF. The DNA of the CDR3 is TGCAGCGCTATGGGACAGGGGTTTCAGCCCCAGCATTTT.

In DNA, the CDR3 is TGTGCCAGCAGCCGTGTAGCTAGCAACACCGGGGAGCTGTTTTTT. Translating gives CASSRVASNTGELFF. The J gene is TRBJ2-2, the V gene TRBV3-1; possible D gene TRBD2, 5 bases. The CDR3 length is 15 residues. Looked up from germline, CDR1 is LGHDT and CDR2 is YNNKEL (reference sequence). V was pared by 4 bases and J by 2 bases, with 11 bases between.

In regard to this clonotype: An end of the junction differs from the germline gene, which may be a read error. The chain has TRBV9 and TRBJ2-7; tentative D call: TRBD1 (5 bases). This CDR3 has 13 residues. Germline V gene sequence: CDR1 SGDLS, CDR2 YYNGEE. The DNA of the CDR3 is TGTGCCAGCAGCCCACAGGCTGGTTACGGGCAGTACTTC. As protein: CASSPQAGYGQYF.

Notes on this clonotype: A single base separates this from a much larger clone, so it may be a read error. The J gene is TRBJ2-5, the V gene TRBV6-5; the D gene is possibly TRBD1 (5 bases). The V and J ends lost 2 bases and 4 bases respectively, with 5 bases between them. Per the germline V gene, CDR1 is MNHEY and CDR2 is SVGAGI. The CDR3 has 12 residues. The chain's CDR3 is CASSYRGETQYF. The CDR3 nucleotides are TGTGCCAGCAGTTACAGGGGAGAGACCCAGTACTTC.

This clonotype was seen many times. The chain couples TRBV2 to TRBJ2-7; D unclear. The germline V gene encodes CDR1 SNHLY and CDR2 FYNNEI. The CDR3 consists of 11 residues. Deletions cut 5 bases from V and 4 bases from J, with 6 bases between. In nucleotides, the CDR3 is TGTGCCAGCAGTCGCTATTACGAGCAGTACTTC. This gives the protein CASSRYYEQYF.

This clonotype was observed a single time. The CDR3 protein is CASSQEKTELFF. The CDR3 nucleotides are TGCGCCAGCAGCCAGGAAAAAACAGAACTGTTTTTT. The rearrangement uses TRBV4-3 and TRBJ1-4; D is ambiguous. V dropped 3 bases and J dropped 12 bases, with 11 bases sitting between them. The CDR3 has 12 residues. CDR1 and CDR2 from the germline V gene are LGHNA and YSLEER.

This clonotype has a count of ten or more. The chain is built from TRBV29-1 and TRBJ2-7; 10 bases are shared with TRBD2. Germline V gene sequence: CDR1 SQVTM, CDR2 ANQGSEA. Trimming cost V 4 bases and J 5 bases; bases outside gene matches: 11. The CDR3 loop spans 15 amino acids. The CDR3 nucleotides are TGCAGCGTTGTGTCGACTAGCGGGTCGTTTGACGAGCAGTACTTC. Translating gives CSVVSTSGSFDEQYF.

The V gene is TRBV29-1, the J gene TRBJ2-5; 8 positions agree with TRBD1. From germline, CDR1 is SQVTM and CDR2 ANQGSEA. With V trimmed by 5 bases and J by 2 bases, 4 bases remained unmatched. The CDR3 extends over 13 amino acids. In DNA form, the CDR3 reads TGCAGCGTTTTAGGGACAGGACAAGAGACCCAGTACTTC. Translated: CSVLGTGQETQYF.

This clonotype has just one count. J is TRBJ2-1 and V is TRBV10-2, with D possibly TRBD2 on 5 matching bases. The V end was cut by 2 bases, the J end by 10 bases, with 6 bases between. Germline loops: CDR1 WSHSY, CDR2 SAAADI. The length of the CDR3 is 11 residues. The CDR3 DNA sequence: TGCGCCAGCAGTGAGCCGGGGGAGCAGTTCTTC. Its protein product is CASSEPGEQFF.

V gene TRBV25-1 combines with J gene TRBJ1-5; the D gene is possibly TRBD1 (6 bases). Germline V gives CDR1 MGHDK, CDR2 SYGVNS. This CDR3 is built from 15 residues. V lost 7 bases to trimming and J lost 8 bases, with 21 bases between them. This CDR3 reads CASTPPWGGREPQHF. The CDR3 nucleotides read TGTGCCAGCACCCCTCCTTGGGGGGGGCGGGAGCCCCAGCATTTT.

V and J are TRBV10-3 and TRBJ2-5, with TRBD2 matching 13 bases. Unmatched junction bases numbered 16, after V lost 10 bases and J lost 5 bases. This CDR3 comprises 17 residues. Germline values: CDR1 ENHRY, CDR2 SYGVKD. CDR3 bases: TGTGCCAGCACCTACCTCGGACTAGCGGGAGCAGAGGAGACCCAGTACTTC. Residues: CASTYLGLAGAEETQYF.

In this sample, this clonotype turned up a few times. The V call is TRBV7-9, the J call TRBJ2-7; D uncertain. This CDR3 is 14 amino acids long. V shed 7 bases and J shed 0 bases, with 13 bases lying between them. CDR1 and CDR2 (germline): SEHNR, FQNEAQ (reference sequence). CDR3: CASTFPTNSYEQYF. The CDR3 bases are TGTGCCAGCACCTTCCCCACAAACTCCTACGAGCAGTACTTC.

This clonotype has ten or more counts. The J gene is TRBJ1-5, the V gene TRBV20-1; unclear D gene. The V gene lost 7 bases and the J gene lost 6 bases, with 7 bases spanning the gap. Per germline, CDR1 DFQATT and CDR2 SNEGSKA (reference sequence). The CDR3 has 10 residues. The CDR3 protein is CSVQSQPQHF. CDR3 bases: TGCAGTGTACAGAGTCAGCCCCAGCATTTT.